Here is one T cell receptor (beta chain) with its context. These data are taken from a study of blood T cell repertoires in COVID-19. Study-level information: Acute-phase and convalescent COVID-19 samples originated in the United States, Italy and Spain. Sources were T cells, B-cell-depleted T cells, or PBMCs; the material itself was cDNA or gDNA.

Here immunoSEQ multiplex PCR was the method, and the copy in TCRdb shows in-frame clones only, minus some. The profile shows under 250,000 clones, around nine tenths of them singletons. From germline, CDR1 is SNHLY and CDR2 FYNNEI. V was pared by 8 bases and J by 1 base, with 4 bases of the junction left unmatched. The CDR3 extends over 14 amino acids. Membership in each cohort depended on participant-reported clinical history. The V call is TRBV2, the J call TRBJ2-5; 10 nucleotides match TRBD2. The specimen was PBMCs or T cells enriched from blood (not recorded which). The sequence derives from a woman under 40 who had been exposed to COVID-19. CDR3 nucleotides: TGTGCCAGCCTTTGGACTAGCGGCCAAGAGACCCAGTACTTC. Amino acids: CASLWTSGQETQYF.